Shown below are 9 T cell receptor beta chains from a single sample sequenced in a study of cytomegalovirus exposure and HLA in healthy donors. Data came from immunoSEQ multiplex PCR; TCRdb stores just in-frame clones and leaves some out. In the table there are roughly 190,000 clones, more than 75% of which are singletons. Sequenced input: PBMCs. All receptors come from a man between 25 and 39 years old in good health and CMV-seropositive.

Notes on this clone: One junction end disagrees with the germline gene, perhaps due to a read error. The genes are TRBV6-6 and TRBJ1-4, with D possibly matching TRBD1 (6 bases). The CDR3 covers 14 residues. Per the germline V gene, CDR1 is MNHNY and CDR2 is SVGAGI (reference sequence). CDR3 DNA sequence: TGTGCCAGCAGTCGGGGGTTGGCAGGGGAAAGACTGTTTTTT. Protein product: CASSRGLAGERLFF.

The gene calls are TRBV7-8 and TRBJ1-1; perhaps TRBD1 as D (5 bases). The CDR3 consists of 14 residues. V lost 4 bases, J lost 1 base, and 10 bases lay in between. Per the germline V gene, CDR1 is SGHVS and CDR2 is FQNEAQ. The CDR3 sequence: CASSSLRANTEAFF. Here the CDR3 DNA reads TGTGCCAGCAGCTCCCTCAGGGCGAACACTGAAGCTTTCTTT.

This chain uses TRBV7-2 with TRBJ1-6, with D tentatively TRBD1 (6 bases). Germline V lookup: CDR1 SGHTA, CDR2 FQGNSA. This CDR3 comprises 15 residues. Trimming left V 1 base short and J 8 bases short, with 12 bases between. The CDR3 DNA reads as TGTGCCAGCAGCTTAGATTCCAGGGGTCATTCACCCCTCCACTTT. This codes for CASSLDSRGHSPLHF. Complete variable domain (other parts from reference TRBV7-2 and TRBJ1-6): GAGVSQSPSNKVTEKGKDVELRCDPISGHTALYWYRQSLGQGLEFLIYFQGNSAPDKSGLPSDRFSAERTGGSVSTLTIQRTQQEDSAVYLCASSLDSRGHSPLHFGNGTRLTVT.

The chain has TRBV7-2 and TRBJ2-5; D possibly corresponds to TRBD2 (6 bases). The germline V and J ends were trimmed by 6 bases and 4 bases, with 15 bases remaining between them. CDR1 is SGHTA and CDR2 is FQGNSA in the germline V gene. The CDR3 contains 14 residues. CDR3 nucleotide sequence: TGTGCCAGCAGACCTACTAGCTTTACAGAGACCCAGTACTTC. Residues: CASRPTSFTETQYF.

This clone appeared once. The CDR3 here is CASSQWGDQPQHF. Here the CDR3 DNA reads TGTGCCAGCAGCCAGTGGGGGGATCAGCCCCAGCATTTT. The chain combines TRBV4-2 with TRBJ1-5, with D possibly matching TRBD1 (5 bases). Germline V CDR1 and CDR2: LGHNA, YNFKEQ. CDR3 size: 13 residues. Trimming removed 3 bases at V and 5 bases at J, with 8 bases between.

The gene calls are TRBV7-8 and TRBJ1-1; no firm D call. V was cut by 4 bases and J by 4 bases, with 7 bases left in between. Germline assignment: CDR1 SGHVS and CDR2 FQNEAQ. CDR3 length: 12 residues. The CDR3: CASSSVGTEAFF. The CDR3 DNA reads TGTGCCAGCAGCTCAGTAGGCACTGAAGCTTTCTTT.

This clone was seen once. The gene calls are TRBV11-2 and TRBJ1-5; unclear D gene. Trimming removed 2 bases at V and 1 base at J, with 6 bases between. Germline CDR1 reads SGHAT; CDR2 reads FQNNGV. The CDR3 has 14 amino acids. CDR3 nucleotide sequence: TGTGCCAGCAGCTTATTCCCGAGCAATCAGCCCCAGCATTTT. It translates to CASSLFPSNQPQHF.

This chain joins TRBV5-8 and TRBJ1-6; tentative D call: TRBD1 (5 bases). The CDR3 runs to 15 residues. Germline-derived CDR1 and CDR2 are SGHTS and YDEGEE. V shed 0 bases and J shed 4 bases, with 8 bases lying between them. In DNA, the CDR3 is TGTGCCAGCAGCTTGGTAGAGGGGTATAATTCACCCCTCCACTTT. This codes for CASSLVEGYNSPLHF.

The CDR3 region has the DNA TGTGCCAGCAATGGACTAGCCAGCACAGATACGCAGTATTTT. This sequence encodes CASNGLASTDTQYF. The V gene is TRBV6-5, the J gene TRBJ2-3; 8 positions match TRBD2. There are 14 residues in the CDR3. Looked up from germline, CDR1 is MNHEY and CDR2 is SVGAGI. The ends lost 7 bases at V and 0 bases at J; junction bases unmatched: 3.